Listed here is a single T cell receptor (beta chain). cDNA came from roughly 0.53 to 1 ug RNA primed by random hexamers. From the immunoSEQ multiplex PCR reads, TCRdb called clonotypes with MiXCR, one entry per CDR3 protein. The sample gives about 400,000 distinct CDR3 sequences, approximately 85% of which show up once; more than 0.09% is in the top ten. These data come from a study of CD8 T cells in Susac syndrome. What was sequenced was CD8+ T cells from PBMCs. The sequence was obtained from a human donor with multiple sclerosis.

This CDR3 reads CASGWTSGGTGELFF. The CDR3 DNA follows: TGCGCCAGCGGCTGGACTAGCGGGGGCACCGGGGAGCTGTTTTTT. The chain is built from TRBV5-1 and TRBJ2-2; 13 bases map to TRBD2. J lost 4 bases, V lost 7 bases, and 4 bases had no gene match. Germline V gene sequence: CDR1 SGHRS, CDR2 YFSETQ. The CDR3 covers 15 residues.